The 16 T cell receptor beta chains given below trace back to one sample, sequenced in a study of blood T cell repertoires in COVID-19. TCRdb keeps only in-frame clones here, not all; method: immunoSEQ multiplex PCR. The sample shows 150,000 to 200,000 clones, 80% of them seen only once. The sequencing input was PBMCs or T cells enriched from blood (not recorded which). These receptors were collected from a middle-aged man who had recovered from COVID-19.

The CDR3 reads CASSPLSASSGGSNEQFF. As DNA, the CDR3 is TGTGCCAGCAGCCCTTTAAGTGCCTCTAGCGGGGGATCGAATGAGCAGTTCTTC. The rearrangement links TRBV3-1 (or the pseudogene TRBV3-2) to TRBJ2-1, with 10 positions matching TRBD2. The V gene's germline CDR1 is LGHDT and CDR2 YNNKEL (reference sequence). The V segment lost 4 bases and the J segment 7 bases; nucleotides outside the gene matches: 16. The CDR3 extends over 18 amino acids.

The chain combines TRBV6-5 with TRBJ1-2; no firm D call. CDR1 is MNHEY and CDR2 is SVGAGI in the germline V gene. The CDR3 has 13 residues. Trimming shortened V by 8 bases and J by 8 bases, and 18 bases separated the two germline ends. The CDR3 nucleotides are TGTGCCAGCGCTTCGAACCGGAGGTACGGCTACACCTTC. Translated, it gives CASASNRRYGYTF.

The chain links TRBV6-4 to TRBJ1-4; no clear D. Germline loops: CDR1 MRHNA, CDR2 SNTAGT. Trimming left V 4 bases short and J 5 bases short, with 8 bases between. CDR3 size: 13 residues. This chain's CDR3 is CASSAGENEKLFF. CDR3 in DNA: TGTGCCAGCAGTGCCGGTGAGAATGAAAAACTGTTTTTT.

The genes are TRBV15 and TRBJ2-3; TRBD1 matches 7 bases. From germline, CDR1 is LNHNV and CDR2 YYDKDF (reference sequence). Germline trimming cut 5 bases from V and 2 bases from J; bases unmatched to any gene: 1. The CDR3 loop spans 13 amino acids. CDR3 in amino acids: CATSGTDTDTQYF. As DNA, the CDR3 is TGTGCCACCAGCGGGACAGACACAGATACGCAGTATTTT. Supplemented by reference TRBV15 and TRBJ2-3, the full variable domain reads DAMVIQNPRYQVTQFGKPVTLSCSQTLNHNVMYWYQQKSSQAPKLLFHYYDKDFNNEADTPDNFQSRRPNTSFCFLDIRSPGLGDTAMYLCATSGTDTDTQYFGPGTRLTVL.

CDR3 amino acids: CAWSPGLAPDTQYF. CDR3 coding DNA: TGTGCCTGGAGTCCTGGACTAGCCCCAGATACGCAGTATTTT. V usage is TRBV30 and J usage is TRBJ2-3; 8 positions match TRBD2. There are 14 residues in the CDR3. J lost 4 bases, V lost 2 bases, and 5 bases had no gene match. Germline V gene lookup returns CDR1 GTSNPN and CDR2 SVGIG (reference sequence).

This sequence joins TRBV6-5 and TRBJ2-1; 13 nucleotides match TRBD2. The CDR3 is 14 amino acids. Losses at the gene ends were 8 bases for V and 9 bases for J; bases not matched to a gene: 7. Germline V gene data show CDR1 as MNHEY and CDR2 as SVGAGI. Here the CDR3 reads CASYRTSGGSEQFF. Here the CDR3 DNA reads TGTGCCAGCTATCGGACTAGCGGGGGTAGTGAGCAGTTCTTC.

The chain employs TRBV25-1 and TRBJ2-7; 11 bases map to TRBD1. The CDR3 sequence is 15 residues long. Trimming took 5 bases from V and 3 from J; bases not matched to a gene: 6. Germline V CDR1 and CDR2: MGHDK, SYGVNS. The CDR3 sequence: CASSSPGTGGYEQYF. CDR3 sequence (DNA): TGTGCCAGCAGTTCTCCCGGGACAGGGGGCTACGAGCAGTACTTC.

Turning to this clone: Other nucleotide sequences in the sample specify the same CDR3. The chain has TRBV24-1 and TRBJ2-2; 8 bases agree with TRBD2. Trimming cost V 2 bases and J 2 bases; bases outside gene matches: 3. This CDR3 contains 16 residues. Germline CDR1 reads KGHDR; CDR2 reads SFDVKD. In DNA, the CDR3 is TGTGCCACCAGTGATTCCCTAGCGGGTAACACCGGGGAGCTGTTTTTT. Its protein product is CATSDSLAGNTGELFF.

The rearrangement uses TRBV27 and TRBJ1-2, with a weak D call TRBD1 (6 bases). Trimming stripped 5 bases from V and 12 bases from J, with 22 bases between. The germline V gene encodes CDR1 MNHEY and CDR2 SMNVEV (reference sequence). This CDR3 spans 14 amino acids. The CDR3 here is CASSRGEQGVEHTF. The CDR3 DNA sequence: TGTGCCAGCAGTCGGGGCGAACAGGGAGTAGAGCACACCTTC.

This clone was counted between two and nine times. The V and J genes are TRBV6-6 and TRBJ2-3; 7 nucleotides align to TRBD2. The V and J ends lost 5 bases and 2 bases, in that order; junction bases with no gene match: 13. The CDR3 extends over 17 amino acids. Germline CDR1 is MNHNY and CDR2 is SVGAGI (reference sequence). The CDR3 DNA is TGTGCCAGCAGTCGCCGACCGACTAGCCAGAACACAGATACGCAGTATTTT. It codes for CASSRRPTSQNTDTQYF.

The chain recombines TRBV6-5 with TRBJ1-6, with TRBD1 identical over 7 bases. CDR1 is MNHEY, CDR2 SVGAGI, per germline. Trimming cost V 0 bases and J 8 bases; bases outside gene matches: 7. This CDR3 has 16 residues. Here the CDR3 reads CASSYSPTGWDSPLHF. The CDR3 region has the DNA TGTGCCAGCAGTTACTCGCCGACAGGGTGGGATTCACCCCTCCACTTT.

The V gene is TRBV6-5, the J gene TRBJ1-1; no firm D call. The V gene's germline CDR1 is MNHEY and CDR2 SVGAGI. This CDR3 region has 14 residues. Deletions cut 7 bases from V and 6 bases from J, with 18 bases between. CDR3 DNA: TGTGCCAGCACGTTACATGGCAGGCCGCCTGAAGCTTTCTTT. Its protein product is CASTLHGRPPEAFF.

The chain employs TRBV9 and TRBJ1-5; possibly TRBD1 for D (5 bases). CDR3 length: 13 residues. Germline CDR1 and CDR2: SGDLS and YYNGEE. The germline V and J ends were trimmed by 5 bases and 7 bases, with 13 bases remaining between them. The CDR3 DNA reads TGTGCCAGCAGTCCCGGGGGGAACCAGCCCCAGCATTTT. This encodes CASSPGGNQPQHF.

The table lists this clone with a few counts. The chain couples TRBV10-1 to TRBJ2-5; D is possibly TRBD1 (5 bases). This CDR3 has 15 amino acids. V was cut by 3 bases and J by 5 bases, with 16 bases left in between. Per the germline V gene, CDR1 is WNHNN and CDR2 is SYGVQD (reference sequence). The CDR3 nucleotides are TGCGCCAGCAGTGAAGGGGCCTGGAAGGGGGAGACCCAGTACTTC. It is translated as CASSEGAWKGETQYF.

The gene calls are TRBV2 and TRBJ1-1, with D unclear. The CDR3 loop spans 11 amino acids. Looked up from germline, CDR1 is SNHLY and CDR2 is FYNNEI. V was cut by 4 bases and J by 7 bases, with 7 bases left in between. The DNA of the CDR3 is TGTGCCAGCAGTGGGCAGTATGAAGCTTTCTTT. Its protein product is CASSGQYEAFF.

The chain has TRBV29-1 and TRBJ2-5, with TRBD1 as a possible D gene (7 bases). The CDR3 spans 14 residues. Germline CDR1 is SQVTM and CDR2 is ANQGSEA. V dropped 6 bases and J dropped 1 base, with 15 bases sitting between them. As DNA, the CDR3 is TGCAGCGTGGCGGGACAGCTCCTCCAAGAGACCCAGTACTTC. Residues: CSVAGQLLQETQYF.